Here is one TCR beta chain with its context. Its antigen is undetermined. Vbeta (60) and Jbeta (13) primers were used in the PCR. Only in-frame clones appear in the TCRdb table, and some are missing; sequencing was by immunoSEQ multiplex PCR. This sample has some 150,000 clones, with around 80% found just once. This record belongs to a study of cytomegalovirus exposure and HLA in healthy donors. Regarding the study as a whole: Within the data, a cluster of highly shared sequence variants was likely a sequencing artifact. Sequencing depth roughly uniform across donors was assumed in presence/absence analyses. Around 18,000 TCR beta sequences were associated with HLA alleles at 0.05 false discovery rate in a later analysis.

Trimming cost V 3 bases and J 2 bases; bases outside gene matches: 3. The CDR3 loop spans 15 amino acids. Germline lookup yields CDR1 MNHNS and CDR2 SASEGT. Sequencing input: PBMCs. The clonotype was recovered from a woman between 25 and 40 years old in good health and CMV-seropositive. V gene TRBV6-1 combines with J gene TRBJ1-5, with 8 bases that match TRBD1. The CDR3 loop is CASSDLTGGNQPQHF. For the CDR3, the DNA is TGTGCCAGCAGTGATTTGACAGGGGGCAATCAGCCCCAGCATTTT.